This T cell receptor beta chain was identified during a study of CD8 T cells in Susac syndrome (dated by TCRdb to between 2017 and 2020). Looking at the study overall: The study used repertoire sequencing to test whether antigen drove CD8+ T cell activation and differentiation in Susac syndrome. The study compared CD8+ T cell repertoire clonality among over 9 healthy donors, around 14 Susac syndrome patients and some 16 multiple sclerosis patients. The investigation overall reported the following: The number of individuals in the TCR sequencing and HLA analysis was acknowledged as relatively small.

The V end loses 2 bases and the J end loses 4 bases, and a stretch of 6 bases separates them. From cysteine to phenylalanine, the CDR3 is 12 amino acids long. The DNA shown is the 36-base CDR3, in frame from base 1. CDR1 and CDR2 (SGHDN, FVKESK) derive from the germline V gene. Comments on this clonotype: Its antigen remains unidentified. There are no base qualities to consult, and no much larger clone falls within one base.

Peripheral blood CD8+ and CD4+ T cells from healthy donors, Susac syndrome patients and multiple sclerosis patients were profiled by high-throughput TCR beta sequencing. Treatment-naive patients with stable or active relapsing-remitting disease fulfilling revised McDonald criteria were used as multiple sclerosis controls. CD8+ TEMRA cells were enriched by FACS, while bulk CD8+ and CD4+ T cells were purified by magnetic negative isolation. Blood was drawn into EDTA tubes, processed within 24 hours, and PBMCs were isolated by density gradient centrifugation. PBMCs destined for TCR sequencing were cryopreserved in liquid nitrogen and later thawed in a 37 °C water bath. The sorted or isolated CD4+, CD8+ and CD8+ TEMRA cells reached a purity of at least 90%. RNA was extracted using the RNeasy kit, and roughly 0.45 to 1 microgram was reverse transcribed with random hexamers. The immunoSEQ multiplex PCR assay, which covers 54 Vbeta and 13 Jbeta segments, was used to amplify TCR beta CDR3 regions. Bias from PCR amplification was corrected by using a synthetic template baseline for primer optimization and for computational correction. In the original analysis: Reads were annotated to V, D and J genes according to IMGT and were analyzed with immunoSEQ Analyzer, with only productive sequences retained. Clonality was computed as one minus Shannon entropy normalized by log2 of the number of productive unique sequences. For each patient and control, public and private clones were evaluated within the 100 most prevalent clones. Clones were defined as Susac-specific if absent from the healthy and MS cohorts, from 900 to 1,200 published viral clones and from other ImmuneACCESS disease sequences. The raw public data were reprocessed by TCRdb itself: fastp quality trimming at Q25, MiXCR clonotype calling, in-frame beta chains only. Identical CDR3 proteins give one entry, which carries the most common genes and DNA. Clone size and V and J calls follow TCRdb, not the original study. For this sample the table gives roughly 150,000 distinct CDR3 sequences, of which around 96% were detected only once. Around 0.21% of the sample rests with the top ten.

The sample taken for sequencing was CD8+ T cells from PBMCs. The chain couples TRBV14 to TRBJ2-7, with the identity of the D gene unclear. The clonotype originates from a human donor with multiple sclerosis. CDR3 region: CASSQSLYEQYF. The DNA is TGTGCCAGCAGCCAAAGCCTGTACGAGCAGTACTTC.